This T cell receptor (beta chain) derives from a study of blood T cell repertoires in COVID-19. Overall study context: Sites across the United States, Italy and Spain contributed samples from acute and convalescent COVID-19. PBMCs, B-cell-depleted T cells, or T cells were the source of the cDNA or gDNA that made up the material.

In the original processing: Estimates of nucleated cell counts were drawn from the amplification of reference gene primers. Profiled with immunoSEQ multiplex PCR; TCRdb holds only in-frame clones, not every one. V, J and clone size reflect that table, while D and trimming were determined from the DNA. Found here are about 150,000 clones, around three quarters of them singletons; the top ten hold approximately 17%. The V end lost 4 bases, the J end lost 8 bases, and 18 bases lay between the germline ends. Germline lookup yields CDR1 SGHRS and CDR2 YFSETQ. The CDR3 loop spans 14 amino acids. The chain carries TRBV5-1 and TRBJ1-1; no reliable D call. The sample consisted of peripheral blood. The sequence came from a man over 45 with acute or convalescent COVID-19. CDR3 nucleotide sequence: TGCGCCAGCAGCCTATCTCCTATTAAGTCGGAAGCTTTCTTT. Amino acids: CASSLSPIKSEAFF.